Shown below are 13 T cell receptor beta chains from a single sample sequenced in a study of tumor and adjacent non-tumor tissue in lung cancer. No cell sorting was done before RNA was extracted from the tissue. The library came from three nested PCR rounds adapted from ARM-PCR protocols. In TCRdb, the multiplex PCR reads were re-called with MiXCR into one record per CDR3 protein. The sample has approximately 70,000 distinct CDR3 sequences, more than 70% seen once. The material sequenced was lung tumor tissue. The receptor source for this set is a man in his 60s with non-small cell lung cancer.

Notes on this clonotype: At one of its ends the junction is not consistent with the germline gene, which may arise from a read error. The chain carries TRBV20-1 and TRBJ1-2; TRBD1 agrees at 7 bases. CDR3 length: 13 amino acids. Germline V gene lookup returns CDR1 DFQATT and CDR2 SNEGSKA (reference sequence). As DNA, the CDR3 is TGCAATGCTAGAACAGGGGCTGACTATGGCTACATCTTC. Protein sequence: CNARTGADYGYIF.

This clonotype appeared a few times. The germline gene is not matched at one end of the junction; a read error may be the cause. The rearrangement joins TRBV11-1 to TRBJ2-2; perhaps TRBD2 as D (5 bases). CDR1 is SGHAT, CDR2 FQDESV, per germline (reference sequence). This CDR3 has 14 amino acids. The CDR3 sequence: CASGYTSGTGELLF. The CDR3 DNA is TGTGCCAGTGGCTATACTAGTGGCACCGGGGAGCTGTTATTT.

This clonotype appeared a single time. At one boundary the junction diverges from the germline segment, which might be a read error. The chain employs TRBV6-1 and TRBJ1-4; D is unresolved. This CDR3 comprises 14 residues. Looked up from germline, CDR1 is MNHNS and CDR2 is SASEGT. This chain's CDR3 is CASREFATNEKLVF. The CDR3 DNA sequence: TGTGCCAGCAGAGAATTTGCAACTAATGAAAAACTGGTTTTT.

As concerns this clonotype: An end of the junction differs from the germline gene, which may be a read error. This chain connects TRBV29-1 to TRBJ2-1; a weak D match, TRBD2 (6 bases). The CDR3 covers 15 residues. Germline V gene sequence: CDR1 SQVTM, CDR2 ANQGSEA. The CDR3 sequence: CSIDPYAGSSVEQFF. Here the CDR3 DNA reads TGTAGCATTGACCCTTACGCCGGGAGTTCGGTCGAGCAGTTCTTC.

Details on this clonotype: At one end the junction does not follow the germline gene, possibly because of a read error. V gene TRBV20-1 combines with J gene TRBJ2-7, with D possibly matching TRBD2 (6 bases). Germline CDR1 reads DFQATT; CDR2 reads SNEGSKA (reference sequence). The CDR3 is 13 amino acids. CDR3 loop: CSGLAENSYEHYF. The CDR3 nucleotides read TGTAGTGGCTTAGCGGAGAATTCATACGAGCACTACTTC.

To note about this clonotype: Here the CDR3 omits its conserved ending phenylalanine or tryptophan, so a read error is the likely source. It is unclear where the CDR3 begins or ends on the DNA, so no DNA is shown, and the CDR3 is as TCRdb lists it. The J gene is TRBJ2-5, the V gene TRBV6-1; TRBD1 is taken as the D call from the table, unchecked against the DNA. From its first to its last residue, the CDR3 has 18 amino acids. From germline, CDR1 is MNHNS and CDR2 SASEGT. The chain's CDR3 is CASSRNPGNSFVRGTQYY.

CDR3 amino acids: CASSPLTGFSYNEQFF. The CDR3 DNA sequence: TGTGCCAGCTCACCTTTAACAGGGTTTTCCTACAATGAGCAGTTCTTC. The V and J genes are TRBV18 and TRBJ2-1; possibly TRBD1 for D (6 bases). The length of the CDR3 is 16 residues. Germline loops: CDR1 KGHSH, CDR2 LQKENI. Trimming cost V 3 bases and J 1 base, with 13 bases left between them.

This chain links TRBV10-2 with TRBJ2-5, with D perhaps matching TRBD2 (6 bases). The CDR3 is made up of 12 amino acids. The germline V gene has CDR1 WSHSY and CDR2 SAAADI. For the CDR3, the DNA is TGCGAAAGCTGCGGGGTAGGAGAGACCCAGTACTTC. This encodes CESCGVGETQYF.

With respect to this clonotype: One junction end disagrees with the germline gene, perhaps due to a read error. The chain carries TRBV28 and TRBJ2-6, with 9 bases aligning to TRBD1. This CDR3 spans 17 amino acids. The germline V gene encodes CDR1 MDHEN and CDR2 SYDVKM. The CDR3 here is CTSTWTGDSIGANVLTF. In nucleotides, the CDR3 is TGTACCAGCACCTGGACAGGGGACTCTATTGGGGCCAACGTCCTGACTTTC.

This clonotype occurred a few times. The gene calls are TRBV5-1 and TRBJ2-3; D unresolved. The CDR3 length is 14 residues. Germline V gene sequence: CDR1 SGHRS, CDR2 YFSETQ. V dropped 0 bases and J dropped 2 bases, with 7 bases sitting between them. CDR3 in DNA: TGCGCCAGCAGCTTGGGCGGACCCACAGATACGCAGTATTTT. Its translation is CASSLGGPTDTQYF.

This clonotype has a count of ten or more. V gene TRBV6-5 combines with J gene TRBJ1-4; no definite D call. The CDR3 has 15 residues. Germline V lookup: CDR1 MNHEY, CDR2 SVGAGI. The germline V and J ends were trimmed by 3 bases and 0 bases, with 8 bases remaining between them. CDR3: CASSYRRATNEKLFF. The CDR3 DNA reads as TGTGCCAGCAGTTATAGGAGGGCAACTAATGAAAAACTGTTTTTT.

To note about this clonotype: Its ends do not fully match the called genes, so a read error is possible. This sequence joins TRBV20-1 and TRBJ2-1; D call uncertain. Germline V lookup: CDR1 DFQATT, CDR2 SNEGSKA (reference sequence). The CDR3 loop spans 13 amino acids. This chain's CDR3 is CSARGPMTIEQIF. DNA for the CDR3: TGCAGTGCTAGAGGTCCGATGACAATCGAGCAAATCTTC.

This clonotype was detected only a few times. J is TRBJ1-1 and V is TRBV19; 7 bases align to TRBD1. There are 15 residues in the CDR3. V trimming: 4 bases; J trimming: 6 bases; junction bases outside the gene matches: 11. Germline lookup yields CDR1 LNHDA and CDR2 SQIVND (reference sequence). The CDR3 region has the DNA TGTGCCAGTAGTACGTGGACAGGACGGGGATCTGAAGCTTTCTTT. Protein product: CASSTWTGRGSEAFF.